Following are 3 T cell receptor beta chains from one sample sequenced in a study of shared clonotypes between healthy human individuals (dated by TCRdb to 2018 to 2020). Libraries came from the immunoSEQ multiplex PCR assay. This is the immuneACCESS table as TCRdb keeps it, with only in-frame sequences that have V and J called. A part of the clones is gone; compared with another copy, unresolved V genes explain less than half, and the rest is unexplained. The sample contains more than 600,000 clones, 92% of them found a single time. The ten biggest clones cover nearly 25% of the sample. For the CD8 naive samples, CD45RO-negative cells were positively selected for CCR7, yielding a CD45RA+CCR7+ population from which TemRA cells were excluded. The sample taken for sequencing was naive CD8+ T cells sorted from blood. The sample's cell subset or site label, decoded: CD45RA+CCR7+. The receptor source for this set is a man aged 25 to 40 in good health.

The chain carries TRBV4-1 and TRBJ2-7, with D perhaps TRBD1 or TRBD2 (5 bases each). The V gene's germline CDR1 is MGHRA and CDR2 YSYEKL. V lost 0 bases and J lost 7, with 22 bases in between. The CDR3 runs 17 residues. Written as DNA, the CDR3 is TGCGCCAGCAGCCAAGAAGGGACGATCCATCTCGCCGAAGAGCAGTACTTC. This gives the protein CASSQEGTIHLAEEQYF.

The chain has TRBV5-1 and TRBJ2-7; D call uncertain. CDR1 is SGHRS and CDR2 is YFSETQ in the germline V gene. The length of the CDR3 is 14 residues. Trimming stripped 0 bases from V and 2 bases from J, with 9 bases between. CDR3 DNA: TGCGCCAGCAGCTTGGGGACGGATCCCTACGAGCAGTACTTC. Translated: CASSLGTDPYEQYF.

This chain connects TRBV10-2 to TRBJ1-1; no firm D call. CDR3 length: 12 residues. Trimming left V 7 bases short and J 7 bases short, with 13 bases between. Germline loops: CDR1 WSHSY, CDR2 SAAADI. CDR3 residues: CASTASHDEAFF. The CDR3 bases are TGCGCCAGCACTGCCTCACACGATGAAGCTTTCTTT.